This T cell receptor (beta chain) came from a study of CD8 T cells in Susac syndrome (dated by TCRdb to the late 2010s). Describing the broader study: Of the Susac syndrome patients who were sequenced, eight or nine were in clinical remission while about six had clinically active disease. Susac syndrome patients were therapy-naive, on corticosteroids (some also receiving IVIg), or on IVIg alone at blood withdrawal. Repertoire sequencing was used to test whether CD8+ T cell activation and differentiation in Susac syndrome was antigen driven. CD8+ T cell repertoire clonality was compared between about a dozen healthy donors, approximately 14 Susac syndrome patients and 15 or so multiple sclerosis patients. Overall study results and their limits: The number of individuals in the TCR sequencing and HLA analysis was recognized as being relatively small. Clonal expansion was seen in Susac syndrome CD8+ repertoires, peaking in CD8+ TEMRA cells and being greater in clinically active patients than in remitting ones. In the total CD8+ and CD8+ TEMRA repertoires, about 16 and five Susac-specific public clones, respectively, were identified.

Peripheral blood CD8+ and CD4+ T cells from healthy donors, Susac syndrome patients and multiple sclerosis patients were profiled by high-throughput TCR beta sequencing. Susac syndrome patients met recently defined diagnostic criteria for definite or probable disease. Bulk CD8+ and CD4+ T cells were purified magnetically by negative isolation, whereas CD8+ TEMRA cells were enriched by FACS. Blood was collected in EDTA tubes and processed within 24 hours, with PBMCs isolated through density gradient centrifugation. PBMCs intended for TCR sequencing were cryopreserved in liquid nitrogen and thawed later in a water bath at 37 degrees C. A purity of at least 90% was achieved for sorted or isolated CD4+, CD8+ and CD8+ TEMRA cells. The CDR3 spans 14 residues, from the cysteine through the phenylalanine. Just the 42-base CDR3 DNA is kept, in frame starting at base 1. V ends up 7 bases short and J 5 bases short, with an unmatched junction base count of 3.

RNA was extracted using the RNeasy kit, and roughly 0.45 to 1 microgram was reverse transcribed with random hexamers. The immunoSEQ multiplex PCR assay, which covers 54 Vbeta and 13 Jbeta segments, was used to amplify TCR beta CDR3 regions. PCR amplification bias was corrected by using a synthetic template baseline for primer optimization and computational correction. The paper's data handling went like this. Reads were annotated to V, D and J genes according to IMGT and were analyzed with immunoSEQ Analyzer, with only productive sequences retained. To calculate clonality, Shannon entropy was normalized by log2 of the number of productive unique sequences and then subtracted from one. Public and private clones were assessed among the 100 most prevalent clones of each patient and control. A clone was defined as Susac-specific if it was absent from the healthy and MS cohorts, from more than 850 published viral clones and from other ImmuneACCESS disease sequences. The public reads were reprocessed in TCRdb via fastp at Q25 and MiXCR, keeping in-frame beta chains. Every CDR3 protein is listed once, alongside the most common genes and DNA of its rows. Here the V and J calls rest on TCRdb's processing, not on the authors' analysis. The sample contains fewer than 140,000 distinct CDR3 sequences, roughly 95% of them found a single time. The ten most abundant clones make up 0.41% of the sample.

In regard to this clonotype: The specificity of this receptor is unknown. Base-call qualities are not available, and no considerably larger clone is one nucleotide away.

The origin of this receptor is a human donor with Susac syndrome. This sequence uses TRBV12-3 or TRBV12-4 and TRBJ1-5; the central 12 bases match TRBD1. Sequenced input: CD8+ T cells from PBMCs. CDR3 region: CASKGQGAYQPQHF. The DNA reads as follows: TGTGCCAGCAAGGGACAGGGGGCTTATCAGCCCCAGCATTTT.